The clone carrying this T cell receptor (beta chain) was observed a handful of times. Its specificity is not known. A second about 7 to 11 cycle PCR used barcoded and J-beta primers. A single record per CDR3 protein comes from TCRdb applying MiXCR to the 5' RACE reads. Of about 1.8 million distinct CDR3 sequences listed, about 50% are singletons. This record belongs to a study of blood T cells in healthy people across ages. Study-level information: About one barcoded beta molecule was captured per two T cells (by template switching). Study results and caveats: Compared with aged donors, long-lived donors showed fewer expanded clones, suggesting selection.

In terms of origin and age, donors were healthy Caucasian individuals from Russia aged about 6 to 90. Isolating PBMCs gave at least 6 million of these cells per sample. This CDR3 is 13 amino acids long. V shed 0 bases and J shed 9 bases, with 11 bases lying between them. Germline assignment: CDR1 MNHEY and CDR2 SVGAGI. Sequences were obtained from blood. The source is a woman aged 40 to 50 in good health. The chain joins TRBV6-5 to TRBJ2-5, with D perhaps assigned TRBD1 or TRBD2 (5 bases each). CDR3 sequence (DNA): TGTGCCAGCAGTTACTCGCCGACAGCGGCCCAGTACTTC. It yields the protein CASSYSPTAAQYF.